Below are 9 T cell receptor beta chains sequenced from a single sample in a study of blood T cell repertoires in COVID-19. Profiled with immunoSEQ multiplex PCR; TCRdb holds only in-frame clones, not every one. The data contain fewer than 600,000 clones, around 87% of them seen just once; the ten biggest clones take up 1.5% to 2%. Material: PBMCs or T cells enriched from blood (not recorded which). Source of these receptors: a woman in her forties who had recovered from COVID-19.

The gene calls are TRBV5-1 and TRBJ2-1; TRBD2 agrees at 14 bases. Trimming at V came to 3 bases and at J to 9 bases, leaving 11 bases not matched to a gene. Germline V lookup: CDR1 SGHRS, CDR2 YFSETQ. This CDR3 is built from 17 residues. For the CDR3, the DNA is TGCGCCAGCAGCTCCGGGACTAGCGGGAGATTTAGCGGTGAGCAGTTCTTC. It codes for CASSSGTSGRFSGEQFF.

The rearrangement joins TRBV7-9 to TRBJ1-1; no firm D call. CDR1 and CDR2 (germline): SEHNR, FQNEAQ (reference sequence). The V and J ends lost 8 bases and 0 bases respectively, with 10 bases between them. This CDR3 is 13 amino acids long. Here the CDR3 DNA reads TGTGCCAGCGGCCAGATTATGAACACTGAAGCTTTCTTT. Encoded protein: CASGQIMNTEAFF.

J is TRBJ1-5 and V is TRBV7-2, with 8 bases lining up with TRBD1. Germline V lookup: CDR1 SGHTA, CDR2 FQGNSA. The V and J ends lost 5 bases and 3 bases, in that order; junction bases with no gene match: 3. This CDR3 is built from 14 residues. The CDR3 sequence is CASSEDRANQPQHF. The CDR3 nucleotides are TGTGCCAGCAGCGAGGACAGGGCCAATCAGCCCCAGCATTTT.

V gene TRBV28 combines with J gene TRBJ2-1; 9 positions agree with TRBD2. Germline CDR1 reads MDHEN; CDR2 reads SYDVKM. The CDR3 consists of 21 residues. With 5 bases clipped from V and 1 base from J, the junction kept 21 bases outside the gene matches. CDR3 DNA: TGTGCCAGCAGTCCAGTAAATCGACTAGCGGTCAGTGATGCATCCTACAATGAGCAGTTCTTC. It translates to CASSPVNRLAVSDASYNEQFF.

V is TRBV11-2 and J is TRBJ1-3; no clear D gene. V lost 4 bases and J lost 4, with 14 bases in between. This CDR3 has 15 residues. Germline assignment: CDR1 SGHAT and CDR2 FQNNGV. CDR3: CASSSTRGRGNTIYF. The CDR3, as DNA: TGTGCCAGCAGCTCTACCAGAGGTCGGGGAAACACCATATATTTT.

This chain uses TRBV5-1 with TRBJ1-4; a weak D match, TRBD1 (6 bases). Trimming cost V 5 bases and J 0 bases, with 8 bases left between them. The CDR3 length is 14 residues. The germline V gene has CDR1 SGHRS and CDR2 YFSETQ. The CDR3 is CASSRTATNEKLFF. Here the CDR3 DNA reads TGCGCCAGCAGTCGGACAGCAACTAATGAAAAACTGTTTTTT.

The chain is built from TRBV3-1 (or the pseudogene TRBV3-2) and TRBJ2-3, with 7 bases fitting TRBD2. The CDR3 length is 15 residues. CDR1 LGHDT and CDR2 YNNKEL come from the germline V gene (reference sequence). Trimming cost V 4 bases and J 4 bases; bases outside gene matches: 8. The CDR3 region is CASSPRLAEADTQYF. The CDR3 DNA reads as TGTGCCAGCAGCCCGAGACTAGCAGAGGCAGATACGCAGTATTTT.

The chain joins TRBV10-3 to TRBJ2-1, with D maybe TRBD2 (5 bases). The V gene's germline CDR1 is ENHRY and CDR2 SYGVKD. V lost 5 bases to trimming and J lost 3 bases, with 14 bases between them. This CDR3 is 15 amino acids long. CDR3 DNA: TGTGCCATCAGTACGAGGGAAGCCAACTACAATGAGCAGTTCTTC. Its translation is CAISTREANYNEQFF.

J is TRBJ1-6 and V is TRBV6-5; 9 positions match TRBD1. This CDR3 has 15 residues. The trim removed 6 bases at V and 7 bases at J, leaving 7 bases unmatched. From germline, CDR1 is MNHEY and CDR2 SVGAGI. In nucleotides, the CDR3 is TGTGCCAGCAGCCGACCCGGGACAGGGAATTCACCCCTCCACTTT. It is translated as CASSRPGTGNSPLHF.